What follows describes a single T cell receptor beta chain. The sample originates from a study of blood T cell repertoires in COVID-19. Study details: From T cells, B-cell-depleted T cells, or PBMCs came the material, which was cDNA or gDNA.

As handled by the study authors: Amplifying reference gene primers gave estimates of nucleated cell counts. Using immunoSEQ multiplex PCR, the repertoire was profiled, and TCRdb retains in-frame clones only, with some absent. The D gene and trimming were derived from the DNA, and the V and J assignments and clone size from that table. The table records roughly 120,000 clones, approximately 90% of them present only once. The V end lost 4 bases, the J end lost 11 bases, and 17 bases lay between the germline ends. The CDR3 is made up of 13 amino acids. CDR1 and CDR2 (germline): MNHEY, SVGAGI. This TCR derives from a woman between 50 and 59 years old with acute or convalescent COVID-19. Sample: peripheral blood. J is TRBJ1-1 and V is TRBV6-5; a weak D match, TRBD1 (6 bases). The CDR3 DNA follows: TGTGCCAGCAGTTCCCCAGGGGCCGCGAGGGCTTTCTTT. Protein sequence: CASSSPGAARAFF.